The clone carrying this T cell receptor (beta chain) turned up a few times. The antigen remains undetermined. The V gene's germline CDR1 is LGHNA and CDR2 YSLEER. The CDR3 consists of 15 residues. The junction had 1 base not matched to a gene; V was cut back by 2 bases and J by 2 bases. The data belong to a study of response to subunit inactivated influenza vaccine. General study results and limits: Only a handful of new T cells, the authors suggested, are recruited with each seasonal influenza vaccination.

TCRdb reprocessed the RT-PCR reads with MiXCR, giving one entry per CDR3 protein. This table has fewer than 650,000 distinct CDR3 sequences, 10% to 15% appearing once. The source material was PBMCs from blood, sampled roughly 48 days after vaccination. This receptor was obtained from a man in his fifties or sixties who received an inactivated influenza vaccine. The chain uses TRBV4-3 and TRBJ2-3; 10 bases are a match to TRBD2. This CDR3 is CASSQLAGVTDTQYF. In DNA, the CDR3 is TGCGCCAGCAGCCAACTAGCGGGAGTCACAGATACGCAGTATTTT.